A single sample gave rise to the 21 T cell receptor beta chains below, sequenced in a study of technical replicates of blood from a few donors. The assay was immunoSEQ multiplex PCR, and TCRdb's table has in-frame clones only and misses some. The data hold more than 65,000 clones, with approximately 94% observed a single time. Sequencing input: T cells isolated from PBMCs. The receptors come from a human donor in good health.

This clone appeared a single time. The CDR3 DNA is TGTGCCTGGAGGATTAGTTTCTACGAGCAGTACTTC. Protein: CAWRISFYEQYF. The V call is TRBV30, the J call TRBJ2-7; D is uncertain. The CDR3 runs to 12 residues. With 3 bases removed from V and 3 bases from J, the gap between germline ends came to 9 bases. Looked up from germline, CDR1 is GTSNPN and CDR2 is SVGIG (reference sequence).

This chain joins TRBV28 and TRBJ2-1; 12 bases are shared with TRBD2. The CDR3 contains 15 residues. Germline V CDR1 and CDR2: MDHEN, SYDVKM. V shed 6 bases, J shed 9 bases, and the junction held 9 bases outside the gene matches. CDR3 sequence reads: CASRNLGLAGSEQFF. CDR3 nucleotides: TGTGCCAGCAGGAACTTAGGACTAGCGGGAAGTGAGCAGTTCTTC.

The rearrangement joins TRBV27 to TRBJ2-7; 8 bases match TRBD1. CDR3 size: 16 residues. Trimming removed 3 bases from V and 7 bases from J; junction bases left unmatched: 14. Germline loops: CDR1 MNHEY, CDR2 SMNVEV (reference sequence). In nucleotides, the CDR3 is TGTGCCAGCAGTTTTGACCTAATGGGGACAGGCGGGGAGCAGTACTTC. The encoded protein is CASSFDLMGTGGEQYF.

The chain has TRBV5-1 and TRBJ2-1; 9 nucleotides align to TRBD2. The CDR3 covers 15 residues. V lost 4 bases and J lost 7; bases outside the gene matches: 9. From germline, CDR1 is SGHRS and CDR2 YFSETQ. The CDR3, as DNA: TGCGCCAGCAGCATCGCGGGAGGGGCCCCTAATGAGCAGTTCTTC. This gives the protein CASSIAGGAPNEQFF.

This clone was picked up a small number of times. The J gene is TRBJ1-1, the V gene TRBV5-4; 7 bases map to TRBD1. Germline loops: CDR1 SGHNT, CDR2 YYREEE (reference sequence). V lost 2 bases, J lost 6 bases, and 4 bases stayed unmatched. CDR3 length equals 13 residues. In DNA, the CDR3 is TGTGCCAGCAGCTTCGACAGGGAGTCTGAAGCTTTCTTT. Its translation: CASSFDRESEAFF.

This rearrangement joins TRBV29-1 to TRBJ2-1, with 11 bases fitting TRBD2. The germline V gene encodes CDR1 SQVTM and CDR2 ANQGSEA. The V gene end was trimmed by 2 bases and the J gene end by 12 bases; junction bases not matched to a gene: 12. The CDR3 totals 15 residues. As DNA, the CDR3 is TGCAGCGTTGAACTACTAGCGGGAGACGTGACGGCGCAGTTCTTC. Its translation: CSVELLAGDVTAQFF.

The V call is TRBV4-1, the J call TRBJ2-6; D is perhaps TRBD1 (5 bases). From germline, CDR1 is MGHRA and CDR2 YSYEKL. The CDR3 consists of 18 residues. With 0 bases removed from V and 0 bases from J, the gap between germline ends came to 12 bases. The CDR3 nucleotides are TGCGCCAGCAGCCAAGAAGGGGCAACTCGCTCTGGGGCCAACGTCCTGACTTTC. It codes for CASSQEGATRSGANVLTF.

V gene TRBV5-1 combines with J gene TRBJ1-1; no reliable D call. This CDR3 comprises 13 residues. From germline, CDR1 is SGHRS and CDR2 YFSETQ. V lost 0 bases and J 3 bases, leaving 6 bases between the germline ends. The chain's CDR3 is CASSLERHTEAFF. The CDR3 DNA follows: TGCGCCAGCAGCTTGGAGAGGCACACTGAAGCTTTCTTT. The entire variable domain, with the rest obtained from reference TRBV5-1 and TRBJ1-1, is as follows: KAGVTQTPRYLIKTRGQQVTLSCSPISGHRSVSWYQQTPGQGLQFLFEYFSETQRNKGNFPGRFSGRQFSNSRSEMNVSTLELGDSALYLCASSLERHTEAFFGQGTRLTVV.

This rearrangement joins TRBV30 to TRBJ2-7; D remains unclear. Trimming pared 2 bases from V and 1 base from J, leaving 6 bases between. The germline gives CDR1 GTSNPN, CDR2 SVGIG (reference sequence). The CDR3 loop spans 12 amino acids. Here the CDR3 DNA reads TGTGCCTGGAGTAAACTTTCCTACGAGCAGTACTTC. It specifies CAWSKLSYEQYF.

V is TRBV5-6 and J is TRBJ2-7; 7 bases match TRBD1. The CDR3 runs 14 residues. V gave up 4 bases and J gave up 4 bases; unmatched junction bases: 8. CDR1 and CDR2 from the germline V gene are SGHDT and YYEEEE. The CDR3 loop is CASSPEGALYEQYF. The CDR3, as DNA: TGTGCCAGCAGCCCTGAGGGGGCCCTATACGAGCAGTACTTC.

The chain couples TRBV6-5 to TRBJ2-1, with 9 bases identical to TRBD2. This CDR3 has 14 amino acids. The germline CDR1 and CDR2 sequences are MNHEY and SVGAGI. The trim removed 7 bases at V and 10 bases at J, leaving 11 bases unmatched. Here the CDR3 reads CASIHLAGAREQFF. The CDR3 nucleotides read TGTGCCAGCATTCATTTAGCGGGGGCCCGGGAGCAGTTCTTC.

The chain carries TRBV4-1 and TRBJ1-1; no clear D gene. In germline, CDR1 is MGHRA, CDR2 YSYEKL. V lost 1 base, J lost 7 bases, and 16 bases lay in between. This CDR3 comprises 15 residues. CDR3 region: CASSQVTRDGIEAFF. CDR3 nucleotides: TGCGCCAGCAGCCAAGTAACTCGGGATGGAATTGAAGCTTTCTTT.

This clone has a single count. V and J are TRBV27 and TRBJ2-1; D unclear. V was trimmed by 4 bases and J by 4 bases, leaving 14 bases between them. The CDR3 consists of 15 residues. Germline lookup yields CDR1 MNHEY and CDR2 SMNVEV (reference sequence). CDR3 coding DNA: TGTGCCAGCAGTTCGACTCCTTTTGGGTACAATGAGCAGTTCTTC. Its protein is CASSSTPFGYNEQFF.

V and J are TRBV7-9 and TRBJ2-7, with a weak D call TRBD2 (6 bases). CDR3 length: 12 amino acids. Per the germline V gene, CDR1 is SEHNR and CDR2 is FQNEAQ (reference sequence). V lost 8 bases and J lost 5, with 13 bases in between. The CDR3 DNA is TGTGCCAGCGTCGGAGGGATCCACGAGCAGTACTTC. It encodes CASVGGIHEQYF.

The gene calls are TRBV18 and TRBJ2-1, with D possibly being TRBD2 (6 bases). The V end was cut by 3 bases, the J end by 9 bases, with 12 bases between. Germline V gene lookup returns CDR1 KGHSH and CDR2 LQKENI. The CDR3 runs 13 residues. CDR3 sequence reads: CASSPGLVAEQFF. CDR3 nucleotides: TGTGCCAGCTCACCGGGACTTGTAGCTGAGCAGTTCTTC.

This clone is a singleton in its sample. This rearrangement joins TRBV2 to TRBJ2-3; a weak D match, TRBD2 (5 bases). The CDR3 extends over 12 amino acids. Per the germline V gene, CDR1 is SNHLY and CDR2 is FYNNEI. Trimming removed 7 bases at V and 7 bases at J, with 12 bases between. The CDR3 region has the DNA TGTGCCAGCACCCCGGCGGGTTATACGCAGTATTTT. Amino acids: CASTPAGYTQYF.

The chain's CDR3 is CASSQGRGPSYEQYF. The CDR3 bases are TGCGCCAGCAGCCAAGGGCGAGGGCCGTCCTACGAGCAGTACTTC. V is TRBV4-1 and J is TRBJ2-7; possibly TRBD2 for D (5 bases). V lost 1 base and J 1 base, leaving 11 bases between the germline ends. Germline-derived CDR1 and CDR2 are MGHRA and YSYEKL. This CDR3 is built from 15 residues.

The rearrangement uses TRBV19 and TRBJ2-6; no firm D call. CDR3 size: 16 residues. V was shortened by 5 bases and J by 1 base, with 12 bases between the two germline ends. Germline V lookup: CDR1 LNHDA, CDR2 SQIVND (reference sequence). The CDR3 reads CASSAQLSSGANVLTF. DNA of the CDR3: TGTGCCAGTAGTGCGCAATTGAGTTCTGGGGCCAACGTCCTGACTTTC.

This sequence joins TRBV6-5 and TRBJ1-3, with 7 bases identical to TRBD1. Germline-derived CDR1 and CDR2 are MNHEY and SVGAGI. CDR3 length equals 15 residues. With 6 bases clipped from V and 3 bases from J, the junction kept 8 bases outside the gene matches. CDR3 sequence (DNA): TGTGCCAGCAGCCTACAGGGGTCGTTTGGAAACACCATATATTTT. Its protein product is CASSLQGSFGNTIYF.

The CDR3 is CASRYRGNTEAFF. The CDR3 DNA reads as TGTGCCAGCAGGTACAGGGGGAACACTGAAGCTTTCTTT. V is TRBV7-9 and J is TRBJ1-1; 7 positions match TRBD1. Germline lookup yields CDR1 SEHNR and CDR2 FQNEAQ (reference sequence). This CDR3 spans 13 amino acids. V lost 6 bases, J lost 1 base, and 2 bases stayed unmatched.

This clone appeared once. The gene calls are TRBV2 and TRBJ2-3; tentatively, D is TRBD2 (5 bases). The V end was cut by 4 bases, the J end by 9 bases, with 14 bases between. The CDR3 has 13 residues. Germline-derived CDR1 and CDR2 are SNHLY and FYNNEI. The CDR3 here is CASSVDQADTQYF. The CDR3 DNA reads as TGTGCCAGCAGTGTTGACCAAGCGGACACGCAGTATTTT. The variable domain in full, with the rest retrieved from reference TRBV2 and TRBJ2-3, is EPEVTQTPSHQVTQMGQEVILRCVPISNHLYFYWYRQILGQKVEFLVSFYNNEISEKSEIFDDQFSVERPDGSNFTLKIRSTKLEDSAMYFCASSVDQADTQYFGPGTRLTVL.